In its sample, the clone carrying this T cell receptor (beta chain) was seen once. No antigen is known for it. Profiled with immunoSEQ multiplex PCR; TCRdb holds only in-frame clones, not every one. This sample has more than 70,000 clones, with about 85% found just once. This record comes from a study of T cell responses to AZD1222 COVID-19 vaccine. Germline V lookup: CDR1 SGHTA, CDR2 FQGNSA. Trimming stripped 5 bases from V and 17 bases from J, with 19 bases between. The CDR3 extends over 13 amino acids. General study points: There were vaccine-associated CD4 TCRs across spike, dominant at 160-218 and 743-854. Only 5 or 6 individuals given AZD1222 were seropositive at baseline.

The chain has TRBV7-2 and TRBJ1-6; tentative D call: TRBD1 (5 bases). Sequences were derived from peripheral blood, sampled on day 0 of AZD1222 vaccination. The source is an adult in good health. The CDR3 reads CASSRGAGQSIHF. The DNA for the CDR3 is TGTGCCAGCAGCCGCGGGGCCGGACAAAGTATCCACTTT.